This record covers a single T cell receptor beta chain. The same CDR3 also results from other DNA sequences found in this sample. The sample belongs to a study of control samples from healthy donors and cancer patients. Assay used: immunoSEQ multiplex PCR; TCRdb lists only in-frame clones, some missing. The sample has 90,000 to 140,000 clones, about 83% seen once; the top ten hold about 13%. CDR1 is LNHNV and CDR2 is YYDKDF in the germline V gene (reference sequence). Trimming removed 1 base at V and 0 bases at J, with 4 bases between. CDR3 size: 15 residues. The source material was blood. This TCR was sampled from a woman in her 50s in good health. The chain is built from TRBV15 and TRBJ2-6; D is undetermined. CDR3 sequence: CATSRASSGANVLTF. The CDR3 nucleotides read TGTGCCACCAGCAGAGCGAGCTCTGGGGCCAACGTCCTGACTTTC.